A single sample is the source of the 23 T cell receptor beta chains below, sequenced in a study of blood T cell repertoires in COVID-19 (dated by TCRdb to 2020 to 2021). The library was built by means of the immunoSEQ multiplex PCR assay. TCRdb re-hosts the immuneACCESS table, in-frame sequences only. Its copies lack some clones; in the studies checked, an unresolved V gene accounts for under half of them, and the cause for the rest is not known. This sample lists approximately 210,000 clones; around four fifths were detected once. Clones ranked in the top ten supply roughly 2.7% of the sample. Sequenced: peripheral blood. These receptors were collected from a woman in her 40s with active or convalescent COVID-19.

V usage is TRBV7-2 and J usage is TRBJ2-7; 9 bases are a match to TRBD1. Germline CDR1 and CDR2: SGHTA and FQGNSA. The CDR3 is 15 amino acids. Trimming took 5 bases from V and 4 from J; bases not matched to a gene: 9. The CDR3 loop is CASSKTSGQGYEQYF. The CDR3 nucleotides are TGTGCCAGCAGCAAAACATCGGGACAGGGTTACGAGCAGTACTTC.

The rearrangement joins TRBV4-2 to TRBJ1-2; TRBD1 is a possible D gene (5 bases). The ends were cut back, 0 bases at V and 5 bases at J, with 16 bases in the middle. In germline, CDR1 is LGHNA, CDR2 YNFKEQ. The CDR3 extends over 16 amino acids. This CDR3 is CASSQDPGRGTYGYTF. The CDR3 DNA reads as TGTGCCAGCAGCCAAGACCCGGGACGGGGGACTTATGGCTACACCTTC.

The chain couples TRBV18 to TRBJ2-3, with D perhaps TRBD1 (6 bases). Trimming took off 3 bases at V and 1 base at J, with 14 bases between the two ends. CDR1 is KGHSH, CDR2 LQKENI, per germline. The CDR3 extends over 16 amino acids. The CDR3 reads CASSPLTGSGTDTQYF. The CDR3 DNA reads TGTGCCAGCTCACCCCTGACAGGAAGTGGCACAGATACGCAGTATTTT.

The chain uses TRBV30 and TRBJ1-3, with D perhaps TRBD1 (5 bases). This CDR3 spans 15 amino acids. Germline V gene sequence: CDR1 GTSNPN, CDR2 SVGIG (reference sequence). V was pared by 2 bases and J by 0 bases, with 11 bases between. CDR3 sequence: CAWSLGLVSGNTIYF. In DNA, the CDR3 is TGTGCCTGGAGTTTGGGACTGGTCTCTGGAAACACCATATATTTT.

This chain uses TRBV6-5 with TRBJ2-7; TRBD2 might be the D (6 bases). Trimming removed 4 bases from V and 0 bases from J, with 10 bases in between. CDR1 is MNHEY and CDR2 is SVGAGI in the germline V gene. The CDR3 loop spans 14 amino acids. CDR3 DNA sequence: TGTGCCAGCAGTTTTAGCGGAAGCTCCTACGAGCAGTACTTC. Protein product: CASSFSGSSYEQYF.

The chain couples TRBV6-5 to TRBJ1-1, with 11 positions matching TRBD1. From germline, CDR1 is MNHEY and CDR2 SVGAGI. The trim removed 2 bases at V and 7 bases at J, leaving 3 bases unmatched. The CDR3 has 14 residues. The CDR3 region is CASSYGGQGGEAFF. For the CDR3, the DNA is TGTGCCAGCAGTTACGGGGGACAGGGGGGTGAAGCTTTCTTT.

The chain uses TRBV7-2 and TRBJ1-3; TRBD1 matches at 9 bases. The CDR3 consists of 14 residues. Germline lookup yields CDR1 SGHTA and CDR2 FQGNSA. V trimming: 8 bases; J trimming: 2 bases; junction bases outside the gene matches: 4. CDR3 in DNA: TGTGCCAGCGGGACAGGGCAGCCTGGAAACACCATATATTTT. It codes for CASGTGQPGNTIYF.

The gene calls are TRBV6-5 and TRBJ1-2, with D unresolved. The CDR3 runs to 14 residues. Trimming removed 3 bases from V and 8 bases from J, with 16 bases in between. Germline V gene lookup returns CDR1 MNHEY and CDR2 SVGAGI. The CDR3 loop reads CASSYNSAEGGYTF. DNA for the CDR3: TGTGCCAGCAGTTATAACTCCGCAGAGGGAGGCTACACCTTC.

The V and J genes are TRBV24-1 and TRBJ1-5; 12 positions agree with TRBD1. V gave up 3 bases and J gave up 7 bases; unmatched junction bases: 6. This CDR3 is 16 amino acids long. CDR1 and CDR2 (germline): KGHDR, SFDVKD. The CDR3: CATSDPGQGAGQPQHF. The CDR3, as DNA: TGTGCCACCAGTGATCCGGGACAGGGGGCTGGGCAGCCCCAGCATTTT.

This clone was observed a single time. The rearrangement links TRBV11-2 to TRBJ2-1; 9 bases are shared with TRBD2. The V and J ends lost 4 bases and 5 bases, in that order; junction bases with no gene match: 12. Germline values: CDR1 SGHAT, CDR2 FQNNGV. This CDR3 spans 17 amino acids. The CDR3 is CASSSGVAGASDNEQFF. The CDR3 DNA follows: TGTGCCAGCAGCTCCGGGGTAGCGGGAGCGTCGGACAATGAGCAGTTCTTC. Drawing the rest from reference TRBV11-2 and TRBJ2-1, the complete variable domain is EAGVAQSPRYKIIEKRQSVAFWCNPISGHATLYWYQQILGQGPKLLIQFQNNGVVDDSQLPKDRFSAERLKGVDSTLKIQPAKLEDSAVYLCASSSGVAGASDNEQFFGPGTRLTVL.

The rearrangement uses TRBV5-1 and TRBJ2-3; D may be TRBD2 (7 bases). Trimming left V 3 bases short and J 4 bases short, with 9 bases between. Looked up from germline, CDR1 is SGHRS and CDR2 is YFSETQ. This CDR3 region has 13 residues. CDR3 nucleotides: TGCGCCAGCAGCTCGGGGGGCGCAGATACGCAGTATTTT. It yields the protein CASSSGGADTQYF.

The V gene is TRBV11-3, the J gene TRBJ1-4; 10 nucleotides line up with TRBD1. The CDR3 sequence is 15 residues long. The germline V gene encodes CDR1 SGHNT and CDR2 YENEEA. The V segment lost 5 bases and the J segment 8 bases; nucleotides outside the gene matches: 8. The CDR3, as DNA: TGTGCCAGCAGCCAGACAGGGGGCGGAGAGGAAAAACTGTTTTTT. This gives the protein CASSQTGGGEEKLFF.

J is TRBJ2-3 and V is TRBV6-2 or TRBV6-3; D might be TRBD2 (6 bases). Germline V CDR1 and CDR2: MNHEY, SVGEGT. CDR3 length equals 15 residues. V was shortened by 2 bases and J by 0 bases, with 9 bases between the two germline ends. Written as DNA, the CDR3 is TGTGCCAGCAGTTACGGCGGGGAAAGCACAGATACGCAGTATTTT. Protein: CASSYGGESTDTQYF.

This rearrangement joins TRBV20-1 to TRBJ1-2, with D tentatively TRBD1 (6 bases). The CDR3 spans 10 residues. Germline CDR1 reads DFQATT; CDR2 reads SNEGSKA (reference sequence). V was shortened by 5 bases and J by 6 bases, with 7 bases between the two germline ends. The CDR3 DNA reads as TGCAGTGCTGGGGGCAATGGCTACACCTTC. It specifies CSAGGNGYTF.

The chain joins TRBV11-3 to TRBJ2-4, with a possible D match to TRBD2 (5 bases). The V end was cut by 3 bases, the J end by 4 bases, with 10 bases between. The CDR3 sequence is 14 residues long. The germline V gene has CDR1 SGHNT and CDR2 YENEEA. The DNA of the CDR3 is TGTGCCAGCAGCTTGGACTGGGTGAAAAACATTCAGTACTTC. It yields the protein CASSLDWVKNIQYF.

The chain has TRBV2 and TRBJ1-5; D unclear. The V and J ends lost 6 bases and 0 bases respectively, with 12 bases between them. Germline loops: CDR1 SNHLY, CDR2 FYNNEI. The CDR3 is 15 residues long. The CDR3 loop reads CASRRETNSNQPQHF. Written as DNA, the CDR3 is TGTGCCAGCAGACGAGAGACAAATAGCAATCAGCCCCAGCATTTT.

The J gene is TRBJ2-7, the V gene TRBV7-9; D remains unclear. This CDR3 has 11 residues. CDR1 is SEHNR, CDR2 FQNEAQ, per germline (reference sequence). V shed 5 bases and J shed 4 bases, with 6 bases lying between them. This CDR3 reads CASSPLYEQYF. The CDR3 bases are TGTGCCAGCAGCCCCCTATACGAGCAGTACTTC. Together with reference TRBV7-9 and TRBJ2-7, the CDR3 gives the full variable domain: DTGVSQNPRHKITKRGQNVTFRCDPISEHNRLYWYRQTLGQGPEFLTYFQNEAQLEKSRLLSDRFSAERPKGSFSTLEIQRTEQGDSAMYLCASSPLYEQYFGPGTRLTVT.

The chain recombines TRBV15 with TRBJ2-1; 14 nucleotides line up with TRBD2. V shed 5 bases, J shed 10 bases, and the junction held 7 bases outside the gene matches. Germline V gene sequence: CDR1 LNHNV, CDR2 YYDKDF (reference sequence). The CDR3 totals 15 residues. CDR3 DNA sequence: TGTGCCACCAGCTCGGGACTAGCGGGAGTGGGGGAGCAGTTCTTC. Its translation: CATSSGLAGVGEQFF.

The V call is TRBV14, the J call TRBJ1-1, with D possibly TRBD1 on 5 matching bases. The CDR3 contains 13 residues. Germline CDR1 reads SGHDN; CDR2 reads FVKESK. V gave up 4 bases and J gave up 4 bases, with 10 bases separating them. CDR3: CASSLGGSTEAFF. Written as DNA, the CDR3 is TGTGCCAGCAGCCTCGGGGGGAGCACTGAAGCTTTCTTT.

The chain couples TRBV11-2 to TRBJ2-1, with 11 bases fitting TRBD2. CDR1 and CDR2 (germline): SGHAT, FQNNGV. Unmatched junction bases numbered 8, after V lost 4 bases and J lost 0 bases. The CDR3 length is 18 residues. For the CDR3, the DNA is TGTGCCAGCAGCTCAAGGGGACTAGCGGCTAGCTCCTACAATGAGCAGTTCTTC. Its translation is CASSSRGLAASSYNEQFF.

The CDR3 DNA follows: TGTGCCAGCAGCCCCGGGACAGCCTACGAGCAGTACTTC. Translation: CASSPGTAYEQYF. The chain links TRBV6-5 to TRBJ2-7, with 7 bases that match TRBD1. The CDR3 covers 13 residues. V lost 6 bases to trimming and J lost 2 bases; unmatched junction nucleotides: 4. The germline gives CDR1 MNHEY, CDR2 SVGAGI.

The gene calls are TRBV6-5 and TRBJ2-3; 10 bases agree with TRBD1. Germline CDR1 and CDR2: MNHEY and SVGAGI. The length of the CDR3 is 15 residues. V lost 5 bases to trimming and J lost 6 bases; unmatched junction nucleotides: 8. The CDR3 nucleotides are TGTGCCAGCAGTAACCGGGACAGGGGATGGGATACGCAGTATTTT. This sequence encodes CASSNRDRGWDTQYF.

V is TRBV19 and J is TRBJ1-1, with TRBD1 matching 8 bases. From germline, CDR1 is LNHDA and CDR2 SQIVND (reference sequence). Losses at the gene ends were 5 bases for V and 7 bases for J; bases not matched to a gene: 9. This CDR3 comprises 14 residues. CDR3 sequence reads: CASSSPGTGLEAFF. Written as DNA, the CDR3 is TGTGCCAGTAGTTCCCCCGGGACAGGCCTTGAAGCTTTCTTT.